The sequence of this T cell receptor beta chain was determined in a study of patients and donors after allogeneic stem cell transplantation. The CDR3 sequence is 15 residues long. Germline V gives CDR1 MNHEY, CDR2 SVGEGT. J lost 6 bases, V lost 6 bases, and 8 bases had no gene match. This clonotype was counted between two and nine times. TCRdb fed the RT-PCR reads into MiXCR, producing one record per CDR3 protein. The profile shows about a million distinct CDR3 sequences, under 20% of them singletons. Sequenced: blood, either unsorted or a sorted T cell fraction (not recorded which). V gene TRBV6-2 or TRBV6-3 combines with J gene TRBJ2-1, with 10 bases aligning to TRBD2. The clonotype comes from a human donor who was either an allogeneic HSCT recipient or a stem cell or donor lymphocyte infusion donor (not recorded which). It is not recorded whose cells these are; they may come from a transplant donor. The CDR3 sequence: CASRSQGLASNEQFF. Written as DNA, the CDR3 is TGTGCCAGCAGATCCCAGGGACTAGCGAGCAATGAGCAGTTCTTC.